Presented here are 10 T cell receptor beta chains from one specimen sequenced in a study of shared clonotypes between healthy human individuals. Clones were read by immunoSEQ multiplex PCR, and TCRdb kept only the in-frame ones, dropping some. The data contain 400,000 to 500,000 clones, roughly 78% of them singletons. Sequencing input: PBMCs. These receptors all stem from a woman aged 35 to 49 in good health. Some clones in this sample may be carry-over from other donors' samples.

The chain employs TRBV18 and TRBJ2-7, with TRBD2 identical over 9 bases. V was pared by 3 bases and J by 4 bases, with 10 bases of the junction left unmatched. This CDR3 contains 16 residues. CDR1 and CDR2 (germline): KGHSH, LQKENI. The CDR3 loop reads CASSPTLSGRLYEQYF. The CDR3 region has the DNA TGTGCCAGCTCACCGACATTAAGCGGGAGGTTGTACGAGCAGTACTTC.

This clone showed up just a few times. The chain employs TRBV9 and TRBJ1-4; D is possibly TRBD1 (5 bases). The V gene's germline CDR1 is SGDLS and CDR2 YYNGEE. The V end was cut by 4 bases, the J end by 4 bases, with 17 bases between. The length of the CDR3 is 16 residues. The CDR3 DNA follows: TGTGCCAGCAGCTCCACCACGGGGGAACTTAATGAAAAACTGTTTTTT. Protein: CASSSTTGELNEKLFF.

V usage is TRBV25-1 and J usage is TRBJ1-1; 9 bases are a match to TRBD1. In germline, CDR1 is MGHDK, CDR2 SYGVNS. The CDR3 is 13 amino acids. J lost 3 bases, V lost 6 bases, and 2 bases had no gene match. CDR3: CASSRTGDTEAFF. The CDR3, as DNA: TGTGCCAGCAGCCGGACAGGGGACACTGAAGCTTTCTTT.

V and J are TRBV19 and TRBJ2-1, with TRBD1 matching over 7 bases. J lost 7 bases, V lost 6 bases, and 6 bases had no gene match. CDR1 is LNHDA and CDR2 is SQIVND in the germline V gene (reference sequence). The CDR3 totals 13 residues. The CDR3, as DNA: TGTGCCAGTAGGAAGGGGGCGAGTAATGAGCAGTTCTTC. Residues: CASRKGASNEQFF.

The V call is TRBV9, the J call TRBJ2-3; D gene unclear. The CDR3 is 14 residues long. Germline CDR1 SGDLS, CDR2 YYNGEE. Deletions cut 3 bases from V and 0 bases from J, with 8 bases between. DNA of the CDR3: TGTGCCAGCAGCGCTCAGGCTAGCACAGATACGCAGTATTTT. Its translation: CASSAQASTDTQYF. Filled out from reference TRBV9 and TRBJ2-3, the complete variable domain reads DSGVTQTPKHLITATGQRVTLRCSPRSGDLSVYWYQQSLDQGLQFLIQYYNGEERAKGNILERFSAQQFPDLHSELNLSSLELGDSALYFCASSAQASTDTQYFGPGTRLTVL.

DNA of the CDR3: TGCGCCAGCAGTCAAAAGGGACAGGGTGAGAACGAGCAGTACTTC. Translated: CASSQKGQGENEQYF. This rearrangement joins TRBV23-1 to TRBJ2-7; 9 positions agree with TRBD1. TRBV23-1 is given ORF status, its function remaining uncertain. The V and J ends lost 2 bases and 5 bases, in that order; junction bases with no gene match: 7. The CDR3 totals 15 residues.

This clone has a handful of counts. The chain uses TRBV19 and TRBJ2-5; 10 positions agree with TRBD2. Germline CDR1 is LNHDA and CDR2 is SQIVND (reference sequence). CDR3 length: 15 amino acids. With 9 bases clipped from V and 5 bases from J, the junction kept 12 bases outside the gene matches. The CDR3 DNA reads as TGTGCCAGCAGGCGGCTAGCGGGAGTCCAGGAGACCCAGTACTTC. The encoded protein is CASRRLAGVQETQYF.

This rearrangement joins TRBV14 to TRBJ2-3; 8 bases fit TRBD2. From germline, CDR1 is SGHDN and CDR2 FVKESK. The CDR3 totals 15 residues. Trimming took 1 base from V and 8 from J; bases not matched to a gene: 8. This chain's CDR3 is CASSQVSSGRGTQYF. CDR3 sequence (DNA): TGTGCCAGCAGCCAAGTGTCTAGCGGGCGGGGTACGCAGTATTTT.

The J gene is TRBJ2-5, the V gene TRBV18; D is unclear. The CDR3 contains 13 residues. Germline CDR1 and CDR2: KGHSH and LQKENI. V was clipped by 3 bases and J by 5 bases, with 10 bases between them. CDR3: CASSPALLETQYF. In DNA form, the CDR3 reads TGTGCCAGCTCACCGGCACTCCTCGAGACCCAGTACTTC.

The chain uses TRBV19 and TRBJ1-4; 8 nucleotides align to TRBD1. This CDR3 has 13 residues. Germline CDR1 LNHDA, CDR2 SQIVND (reference sequence). V lost 9 bases to trimming and J lost 8 bases; unmatched junction nucleotides: 8. The chain's CDR3 is CARVTGEEEKLFF. CDR3 sequence (DNA): TGTGCCAGAGTGACAGGGGAGGAGGAAAAACTGTTTTTT.